Presented here are 10 T cell receptor beta chains from one specimen sequenced in a study of cytomegalovirus exposure and HLA in healthy donors (dated by TCRdb to about 2017). The protocol used for the library was the immunoSEQ multiplex PCR assay. The multiplex PCR relied on a mix of 60 forward primers for TCR Vbeta segments and 13 reverse primers for TCR Jbeta segments. Held by TCRdb, this immuneACCESS table contains in-frame sequences only and omits some clones. Under half of the omission traces to an unresolved V gene where checked; the cause of the rest is unknown. Across this sample there are tens of thousands of clones, with approximately 80% seen only once. The ten largest account for about 3.1% of the sample. The specimen was PBMCs. The receptor source for this set is a man aged 50 to 59 in good health and CMV-seronegative.

J is TRBJ2-7 and V is TRBV19, with D perhaps matching TRBD2 (5 bases). Germline assignment: CDR1 LNHDA and CDR2 SQIVND (reference sequence). The ends were cut back, 10 bases at V and 1 base at J, with 14 bases in the middle. The CDR3 runs to 13 residues. Written as DNA, the CDR3 is TGTGCCACTACGTCGGGGTCATCCTACGAGCAGTACTTC. It encodes CATTSGSSYEQYF.

The chain is built from TRBV13 and TRBJ2-7; the D is unclear. The CDR3 sequence is 15 residues long. The V and J ends lost 2 bases and 2 bases respectively, with 13 bases between them. Germline V gives CDR1 PRHDT, CDR2 FYEKMQ (reference sequence). The CDR3 DNA reads as TGTGCCAGCAGCTTAAACGGAAACCAGGCCTACGAGCAGTACTTC. It yields the protein CASSLNGNQAYEQYF.

The chain employs TRBV7-9 and TRBJ2-1; TRBD2 matches at 8 bases. V shed 6 bases, J shed 3 bases, and the junction held 7 bases outside the gene matches. Germline V gene data show CDR1 as SEHNR and CDR2 as FQNEAQ (reference sequence). The CDR3 spans 15 residues. The CDR3 DNA sequence: TGTGCCAGCAGAAGGGGCGGGGGGTTCTACAATGAGCAGTTCTTC. Translation gives CASRRGGGFYNEQFF.

The gene calls are TRBV9 and TRBJ1-2; 10 bases map to TRBD1. This CDR3 spans 13 amino acids. The germline CDR1 and CDR2 sequences are SGDLS and YYNGEE. V lost 4 bases to trimming and J lost 6 bases; unmatched junction nucleotides: 3. The CDR3 region is CASSTGTGDGYTF. The CDR3 nucleotides are TGTGCCAGCAGCACAGGGACAGGGGATGGCTACACCTTC.

The rearrangement links TRBV7-9 to TRBJ2-5; TRBD2 might be the D (5 bases). V was cut by 5 bases and J by 5 bases, with 9 bases left in between. CDR1 is SEHNR, CDR2 FQNEAQ, per germline (reference sequence). This CDR3 contains 12 residues. The chain's CDR3 is CASSRTGETQYF. CDR3 sequence (DNA): TGTGCCAGCAGCCGGACTGGGGAGACCCAGTACTTC.

The chain couples TRBV18 to TRBJ1-1; D call uncertain. The V gene's germline CDR1 is KGHSH and CDR2 LQKENI. The germline V and J ends were trimmed by 2 bases and 8 bases, with 12 bases remaining between them. CDR3 size: 13 residues. This CDR3 reads CASSPGPPGEAFF. The CDR3 DNA is TGTGCCAGCTCACCAGGACCGCCGGGGGAAGCTTTCTTT.

The rearrangement joins TRBV9 to TRBJ1-6; no reliable D call. V shed 3 bases and J shed 5 bases, with 9 bases lying between them. Germline CDR1 is SGDLS and CDR2 is YYNGEE. The CDR3 runs to 14 residues. The CDR3 sequence is CASSADFDNSPLHF. In nucleotides, the CDR3 is TGTGCCAGCAGCGCAGACTTTGATAATTCACCCCTCCACTTT.

The chain has TRBV27 and TRBJ2-2, with 11 bases identical to TRBD1. Germline CDR1 and CDR2: MNHEY and SMNVEV (reference sequence). Losses at the gene ends were 6 bases for V and 7 bases for J; bases not matched to a gene: 10. There are 16 residues in the CDR3. The CDR3 nucleotides are TGTGCCAGCAGACCCCCGGGACAGGGGGTACTCGGGGAGCTGTTTTTT. Translation gives CASRPPGQGVLGELFF.

The rearrangement links TRBV30 to TRBJ1-2; weak D call: TRBD1 (6 bases). This CDR3 region has 11 residues. CDR1 and CDR2 (germline): GTSNPN, SVGIG (reference sequence). CDR3 residues: CAWGTNYGYTF. The CDR3 DNA reads as TGTGCGTGGGGGACAAACTATGGCTACACCTTC.

This rearrangement joins TRBV5-1 to TRBJ2-2; perhaps TRBD1 as D (7 bases). Trimming pared 4 bases from V and 0 bases from J, leaving 22 bases between. Per germline, CDR1 SGHRS and CDR2 YFSETQ. This CDR3 comprises 19 residues. The CDR3 spells CASSRRDSIITTNTGELFF. For the CDR3, the DNA is TGCGCCAGCAGCCGGCGGGACAGTATCATCACTACGAACACCGGGGAGCTGTTTTTT.